This TCR beta chain was recorded in a study of T-cell reconstitution after alpha-beta-depleted transplantation in children (dated by TCRdb to between 2015 and 2016). For context, the study as a whole: T-cell immune reconstitution after TCRalphabeta/CD19-depleted allogeneic hematopoietic cell transplantation in children was quantitatively tracked in the study by means of TCR repertoire profiling.

In this sample, this clonotype turned up many times. Its antigen remains unidentified. The input lacks base qualities; no much larger clone sits a single base away. As encoded in the germline V gene (reference sequence), CDR1 is LGHDT while CDR2 is YNNKEL. The CDR3, cysteine through phenylalanine, is 15 amino acids long. Just the 45-base CDR3 DNA is kept, in frame starting at base 1. Here V drops 3 bases and J drops 2 bases, and the junction holds 3 bases not matched to any gene. The library was prepared using PCR. Data came from an Illumina HiSeq 2500. TCR libraries were prepared with molecular barcoding, using unique molecular identifiers to normalize TCRbeta repertoire quantification. In TCRdb, the public reads were trimmed at Q25 with fastp and aligned with MiXCR, with productive beta chains retained. Rows are combined by CDR3 protein, so each entry shows the most common genes and DNA. The sample table holds over 200,000 distinct CDR3 sequences, of which under 9.5% were seen once. The ten largest clonotypes hold approximately 5.9% of the sample.

The receptor was derived from a human donor who donated a stem cell graft to a child with acute lymphoblastic leukemia. The rearranged segments are TRBV3-1 and TRBJ2-3; 9 middle bases align to TRBD2. The input for sequencing was PBMCs from the stem cell graft donor, taken from the stem cell graft. The sequence in DNA is TGTGCCAGCAGCCATCAGCGGGGGGTCACAGATACGCAGTATTTT. It translates to CASSHQRGVTDTQYF.